This T cell receptor beta chain came from a study of shared clonotypes between healthy human individuals. Overall study: A few men and a couple of women, aged 18 to 49, were donors.

Profiling relied on immunoSEQ multiplex PCR, and the TCRdb table lists in-frame clones only, not all of them. The repertoire has roughly 500,000 clones, around 79% of them found once; the top ten carry about 12%. Caucasian adults residing in Nashville, Tennessee made up all the donors. Extraction of genomic DNA in unsorted samples used around 82 million PBMCs. V was pared by 3 bases and J by 4 bases, with 9 bases of the junction left unmatched. CDR3 length: 15 residues. Looked up from germline, CDR1 is SGHAT and CDR2 is FQDESV (reference sequence). The specimen was PBMCs. The receptor comes from a woman aged 40-49 years in good health. Some clones in this sample may be carry-over from other donors' samples. V usage is TRBV11-1 and J usage is TRBJ2-7; TRBD1 agrees at 7 bases. The CDR3: CASSLGQRPFYEQYF. CDR3 nucleotide sequence: TGTGCCAGCAGCTTGGGACAGCGACCCTTTTACGAGCAGTACTTC.